Each of the 18 T cell receptor beta chains below was sequenced from the same sample in a study of OX40 agonist ivuxolimab in advanced cancers. Method: immunoSEQ multiplex PCR; TCRdb's copy keeps in-frame clones and lacks some. This table holds about 80,000 clones, roughly nine tenths found once. The source material was CD4+ or CD8+ T cells sorted from blood, sampled in a trial of the OX40 agonist ivuxolimab. The receptor set was obtained from an adult with an advanced solid tumor such as melanoma, head and neck, liver or kidney cancer.

The rearrangement links TRBV7-2 to TRBJ2-1, with 10 bases aligning to TRBD2. With V trimmed by 4 bases and J by 3 bases, 3 bases remained unmatched. The CDR3 has 15 amino acids. Germline lookup yields CDR1 SGHTA and CDR2 FQGNSA. The CDR3 nucleotides are TGTGCCAGCAGCTCTAGCGGGAGTGGCTACAATGAGCAGTTCTTC. Its translation: CASSSSGSGYNEQFF.

This chain joins TRBV7-9 and TRBJ2-7; 11 bases line up with TRBD2. This CDR3 is 15 amino acids long. The trim removed 1 base at V and 4 bases at J, leaving 3 bases unmatched. Per the germline V gene, CDR1 is SEHNR and CDR2 is FQNEAQ (reference sequence). CDR3 nucleotide sequence: TGTGCCAGCAGCTTAGTACTAGCGGGAGTGTACGAGCAGTACTTC. Protein product: CASSLVLAGVYEQYF.

V is TRBV7-2 and J is TRBJ1-6; D not certain. The CDR3 is 14 amino acids. The V end was cut by 7 bases, the J end by 9 bases, with 16 bases between. CDR1 SGHTA and CDR2 FQGNSA come from the germline V gene. DNA of the CDR3: TGTGCCAGCATCAACAACCCTGGGATTTCACCCCTCCACTTT. It translates to CASINNPGISPLHF. The full variable domain, rest sourced from reference TRBV7-2 and TRBJ1-6, is GAGVSQSPSNKVTEKGKDVELRCDPISGHTALYWYRQSLGQGLEFLIYFQGNSAPDKSGLPSDRFSAERTGGSVSTLTIQRTQQEDSAVYLCASINNPGISPLHFGNGTRLTVT.

The rearrangement links TRBV6-5 to TRBJ2-5; D unresolved. The CDR3 consists of 11 residues. The germline V and J ends were trimmed by 4 bases and 5 bases, with 5 bases remaining between them. CDR1 and CDR2 from the germline V gene are MNHEY and SVGAGI. The CDR3 reads CASSLGETQYF. DNA for the CDR3: TGTGCCAGCAGTTTAGGCGAGACCCAGTACTTC.

The chain combines TRBV7-2 with TRBJ2-6; TRBD1 matches 9 bases. CDR1 and CDR2 from the germline V gene are SGHTA and FQGNSA. CDR3 length equals 18 residues. V was pared by 2 bases and J by 0 bases, with 5 bases of the junction left unmatched. CDR3 coding DNA: TGTGCCAGCAGCTTAAGAGGACAGGGGAACTCTGGGGCCAACGTCCTGACTTTC. Translation: CASSLRGQGNSGANVLTF.

The genes are TRBV28 and TRBJ2-3; D might be TRBD2 (7 bases). Germline lookup yields CDR1 MDHEN and CDR2 SYDVKM. V lost 7 bases and J lost 2, with 25 bases in between. The CDR3 loop spans 18 amino acids. CDR3 sequence (DNA): TGTGCCAGCACGTGGGGGGGGCGCGGCGGAGGACCCACAGATACGCAGTATTTT. As protein: CASTWGGRGGGPTDTQYF.

The chain couples TRBV4-3 to TRBJ2-3; D is possibly TRBD1 (5 bases). V shed 4 bases and J shed 2 bases, with 10 bases lying between them. The CDR3 is 14 residues long. The V gene's germline CDR1 is LGHNA and CDR2 YSLEER. For the CDR3, the DNA is TGCGCCAGCAGCCTCCAGGGCGACACAGATACGCAGTATTTT. The encoded protein is CASSLQGDTDTQYF.

As concerns this clone: This sample includes further DNA sequences coding for the same CDR3. The V gene is TRBV19, the J gene TRBJ2-4; unclear D gene. CDR3 length equals 12 residues. The germline gives CDR1 LNHDA, CDR2 SQIVND (reference sequence). Trimming left V 5 bases short and J 6 bases short, with 8 bases between. The CDR3 reads CASSVTPNIQYF. The CDR3 DNA follows: TGTGCCAGTAGTGTGACACCAAACATTCAGTACTTC.

J is TRBJ2-7 and V is TRBV28; no firm D call. Germline V gene lookup returns CDR1 MDHEN and CDR2 SYDVKM. Deletions cut 1 base from V and 3 bases from J, with 13 bases between. The CDR3 runs to 15 residues. CDR3 coding DNA: TGTGCCAGCAGTTTATTAGTTCGGTCAGGCTACGAGCAGTACTTC. This gives the protein CASSLLVRSGYEQYF.

The V and J genes are TRBV4-1 and TRBJ2-1; D is unresolved. Per germline, CDR1 MGHRA and CDR2 YSYEKL. V was trimmed by 1 base and J by 0 bases, leaving 16 bases between them. This CDR3 is 18 amino acids long. The CDR3 bases are TGCGCCAGCAGCCAAGTCGATCTAGGATTTAGCTCCTACAATGAGCAGTTCTTC. It is translated as CASSQVDLGFSSYNEQFF.

The chain carries TRBV9 and TRBJ2-7; D call uncertain. The CDR3 has 14 residues. V was clipped by 0 bases and J by 0 bases, with 7 bases between them. Germline assignment: CDR1 SGDLS and CDR2 YYNGEE. The CDR3 sequence is CASSVADVSYEQYF. The CDR3 bases are TGTGCCAGCAGCGTAGCCGACGTCTCCTACGAGCAGTACTTC.

J is TRBJ2-1 and V is TRBV2; D ambiguous. Germline CDR1 and CDR2: SNHLY and FYNNEI. V gave up 3 bases and J gave up 4 bases, with 16 bases separating them. The CDR3 loop spans 16 amino acids. This CDR3 is CASSEDGNDRYNEQFF. The CDR3 DNA sequence: TGTGCCAGCAGTGAGGACGGAAACGACCGATACAATGAGCAGTTCTTC. The full variable domain, in which reference TRBV2 and TRBJ2-1 provide the parts outside the CDR3, is EPEVTQTPSHQVTQMGQEVILRCVPISNHLYFYWYRQILGQKVEFLVSFYNNEISEKSEIFDDQFSVERPDGSNFTLKIRSTKLEDSAMYFCASSEDGNDRYNEQFFGPGTRLTVL.

This sequence joins TRBV6-6 and TRBJ1-5; D is uncertain. CDR1 and CDR2 (germline): MNHNY, SVGAGI (reference sequence). The ends were cut back, 4 bases at V and 0 bases at J, with 13 bases in the middle. The CDR3 runs 16 residues. The CDR3 sequence: CASSSGKIHSNQPQHF. CDR3 nucleotides: TGTGCCAGCAGTTCCGGGAAAATTCATAGCAATCAGCCCCAGCATTTT.

The rearrangement joins TRBV18 to TRBJ1-3; D unclear. Trimming left V 3 bases short and J 0 bases short, with 15 bases between. Germline CDR1 is KGHSH and CDR2 is LQKENI. This CDR3 spans 17 amino acids. In nucleotides, the CDR3 is TGTGCCAGCTCACCTTCCGGGCCGGCCTTCTCTGGAAACACCATATATTTT. Amino acid sequence: CASSPSGPAFSGNTIYF.

The gene calls are TRBV9 and TRBJ1-2; TRBD1 aligns across 9 bases. This CDR3 is built from 14 residues. Trimming cost V 3 bases and J 5 bases; bases outside gene matches: 5. Germline V gene lookup returns CDR1 SGDLS and CDR2 YYNGEE. In DNA form, the CDR3 reads TGTGCCAGCAGCGCTAGGACAGGGGAATATGGCTACACCTTC. Translating it yields CASSARTGEYGYTF.

This sequence joins TRBV11-3 and TRBJ2-3; 8 bases are a match to TRBD2. The V gene end was trimmed by 4 bases and the J gene end by 6 bases; junction bases not matched to a gene: 12. This CDR3 has 16 amino acids. Germline assignment: CDR1 SGHNT and CDR2 YENEEA. The DNA of the CDR3 is TGTGCCAGCAGCTCCTTCGGAGCGGGAGTTGGCGATACGCAGTATTTT. This translates into CASSSFGAGVGDTQYF.

The V call is TRBV6-5, the J call TRBJ1-2; weak D call: TRBD1 (5 bases). This CDR3 spans 12 amino acids. CDR1 and CDR2 (germline): MNHEY, SVGAGI. V was cut by 8 bases and J by 5 bases, with 12 bases left in between. Here the CDR3 reads CASATETYGYTF. The CDR3 nucleotides are TGTGCCAGCGCGACAGAGACTTATGGCTACACCTTC.

The chain is built from TRBV6-6 and TRBJ1-3, with 8 bases that match TRBD1. The CDR3 loop spans 15 amino acids. CDR1 is MNHNY and CDR2 is SVGAGI in the germline V gene (reference sequence). After removal of 2 bases from V and 3 bases from J, the junction contained 3 bases not matched to a gene. Here the CDR3 reads CASSYGTGYGNTIYF. For the CDR3, the DNA is TGTGCCAGCAGTTACGGGACAGGATATGGAAACACCATATATTTT.